This T cell receptor (beta chain) appears in the sequencing data of a study of T cells in women clearing cervical HPV infection. As for the study in general: Case blood drawn at lesion detection; control blood after infection cleared. General study points: Timing of associations relative to infection is unclear; T-cell subsets were not isolated.

TCRdb's table, derived via immunoSEQ multiplex PCR, lists solely in-frame clones and lacks some. The sample data list around 40,000 clones. Cervical HPV DNA detected by MY09/MY11 PCR, typed by dot-blot. With regard to this clone: The target antigen is unknown.

The specimen was blood buffy coat. The receptor was derived from a woman aged 18-70 years with a cervical HPV16 infection that either progressed to CIN3+ or cleared (not recorded which).

Incomplete CDR3 DNA: TGTGCCAGCGGACAGGGAAGTTGGTCAGAGACC. Amino acids: CASGQGSWSET. The whole CDR3 region reads CASGQGSWSETQYF. The chain recombines TRBV2 with TRBJ2-5, with 8 bases fitting TRBD1. The read ends 3 residues before the CDR3 terminus; that terminus is restored from the germline J gene. The V and J ends lost 8 bases and 4 bases, in that order; junction bases with no gene match: 9. The CDR3 is 14 residues long. CDR1 is SNHLY, CDR2 FYNNEI, per germline.